The T cell receptor beta chain under discussion was sequenced for a study of blood T cell repertoires in COVID-19. About the study: Researchers got acute and convalescent COVID-19 samples from the United States, Italy and Spain. Nucleic acid was either cDNA or gDNA, and it came from T cells, B-cell-depleted T cells, or PBMCs.

Participants, about 18 to 100 years old, spanned fewer than 25 US areas. Researchers sorted participants into cohorts using their self-reported clinical history. The germline CDR1 and CDR2 sequences are SQVTM and ANQGSEA. The CDR3 has 14 amino acids. Trimming at V came to 3 bases and at J to 5 bases, leaving 8 bases not matched to a gene. The data were produced by immunoSEQ multiplex PCR, yet TCRdb's version contains in-frame clones alone and is incomplete. The table has fewer than 250,000 clones, about 86% seen once; the top ten hold less than 5%. The sequenced sample was PBMCs or T cells enriched from blood (not recorded which). V is TRBV29-1 and J is TRBJ2-5; 8 bases line up with TRBD2. The sequence came from a woman aged 35 to 49 with acute COVID-19. For the CDR3, the DNA is TGCAGCGTTGACGTGACTAGCGATCATGAGACCCAGTACTTC. It yields the protein CSVDVTSDHETQYF.